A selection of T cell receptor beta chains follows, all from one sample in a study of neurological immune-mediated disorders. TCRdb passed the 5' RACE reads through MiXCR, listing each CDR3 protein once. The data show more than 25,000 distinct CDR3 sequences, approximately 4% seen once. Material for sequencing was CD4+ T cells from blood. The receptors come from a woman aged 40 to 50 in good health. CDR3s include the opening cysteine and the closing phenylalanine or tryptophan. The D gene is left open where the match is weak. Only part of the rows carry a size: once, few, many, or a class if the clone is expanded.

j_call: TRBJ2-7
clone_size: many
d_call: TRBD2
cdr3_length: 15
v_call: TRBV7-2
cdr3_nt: TGTGCCAGCAGCTTAGCTAGTGGACTAGTCCACGAGCAGTACTTC
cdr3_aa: CASSLASGLVHEQYF

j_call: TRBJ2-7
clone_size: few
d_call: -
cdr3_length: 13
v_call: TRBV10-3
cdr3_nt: TGTGCCATCAGTGGTCGGGGGAACTACGAGCAGTACTTC
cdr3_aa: CAISGRGNYEQYF

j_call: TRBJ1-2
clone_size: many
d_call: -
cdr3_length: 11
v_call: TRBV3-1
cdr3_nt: TGTGCCAGCAGCCAATTAGGAGGCTACACCTTC
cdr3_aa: CASSQLGGYTF

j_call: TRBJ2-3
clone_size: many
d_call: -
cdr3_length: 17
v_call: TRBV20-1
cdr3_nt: TGCAGTGCTCTCGGGGAAGGCGGAAGGTCTAGATCGGGTACGCAGTATTTT
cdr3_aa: CSALGEGGRSRSGTQYF

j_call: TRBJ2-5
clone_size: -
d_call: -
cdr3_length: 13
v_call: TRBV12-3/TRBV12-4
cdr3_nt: TGTGCCAGCAGCCTCTCGAACCAAGAGACCCAGTACTTC
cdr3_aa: CASSLSNQETQYF

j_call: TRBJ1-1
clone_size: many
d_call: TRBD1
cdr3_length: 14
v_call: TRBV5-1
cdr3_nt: TGCGCCAGCAGCTTAAACCCCGGGACAGGGTTTGCTTTCTTT
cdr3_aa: CASSLNPGTGFAFF

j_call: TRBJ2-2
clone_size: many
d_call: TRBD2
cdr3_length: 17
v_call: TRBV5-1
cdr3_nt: TGCGCCAGCAGCTTGTTTTTAGCGGGTCGCCCTACCCGGGAGCTGTTTTTT
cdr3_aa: CASSLFLAGRPTRELFF

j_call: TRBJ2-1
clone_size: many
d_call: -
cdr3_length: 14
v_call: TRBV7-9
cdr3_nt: TGTGCCAGCAGCTCGGGTAACCAGGGGGGTGAGCAGTTCTTC
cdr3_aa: CASSSGNQGGEQFF

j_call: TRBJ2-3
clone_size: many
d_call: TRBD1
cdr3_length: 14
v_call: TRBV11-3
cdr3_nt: TGTGCCAGCAGCTTGGGGACAGGGTCAGTTACGCAGTATTTT
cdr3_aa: CASSLGTGSVTQYF

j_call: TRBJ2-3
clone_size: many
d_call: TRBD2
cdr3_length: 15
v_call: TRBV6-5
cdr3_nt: TGTGCCAGCAGCTCCACTAGCGGGGGGGCAGATACGCAGTATTTT
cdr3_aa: CASSSTSGGADTQYF

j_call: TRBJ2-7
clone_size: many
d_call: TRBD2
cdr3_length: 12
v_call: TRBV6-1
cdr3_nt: TGTGCCAGCAGGAGACTAGCTTACGAGCAGTACTTC
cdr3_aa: CASRRLAYEQYF

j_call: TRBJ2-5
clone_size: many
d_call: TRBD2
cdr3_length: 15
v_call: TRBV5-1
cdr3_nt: TGCGCCAGCACGCGCGGGGGTCCCGGAGAAGAGACCCAGTACTTC
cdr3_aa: CASTRGGPGEETQYF

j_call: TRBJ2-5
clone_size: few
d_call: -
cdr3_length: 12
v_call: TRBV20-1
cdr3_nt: TGCAGTGCTAGTTTAAAAGCAGGGCCCCAGTACTTC
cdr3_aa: CSASLKAGPQYF

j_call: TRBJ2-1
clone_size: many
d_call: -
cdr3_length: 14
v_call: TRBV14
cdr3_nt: TGTGCCAGCAGCCCCCTGGGACCCGGGAATGAGCAGTTCTTC
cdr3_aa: CASSPLGPGNEQFF

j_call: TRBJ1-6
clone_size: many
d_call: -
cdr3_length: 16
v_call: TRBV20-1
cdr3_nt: TGCAGTGCTAGAGATTCCCACGACTCCTATAATTCACCCCTCCACTTT
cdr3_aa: CSARDSHDSYNSPLHF

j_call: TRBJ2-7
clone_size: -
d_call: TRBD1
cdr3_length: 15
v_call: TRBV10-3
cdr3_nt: TGTTTCATCACCGATCCCGGGACAGGGATTTACGAGCAGTACTTC
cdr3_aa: CFITDPGTGIYEQYF

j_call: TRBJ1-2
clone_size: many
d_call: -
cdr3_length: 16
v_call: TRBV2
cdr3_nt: TGTGCCAGCAGTGCAAGTTCGGGGAATGCTAACTATGGCTACACCTTC
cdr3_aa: CASSASSGNANYGYTF

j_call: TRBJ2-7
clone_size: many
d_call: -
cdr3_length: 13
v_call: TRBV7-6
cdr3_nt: TGTGCCAGCAGCCCCGCGGAATTATACGAGCAGTACTTC
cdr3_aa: CASSPAELYEQYF

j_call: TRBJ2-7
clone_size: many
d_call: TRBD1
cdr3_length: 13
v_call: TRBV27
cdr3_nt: TGTGCCAGCAGTCGGACAGGGACCAACGAGCAGTACTTC
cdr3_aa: CASSRTGTNEQYF

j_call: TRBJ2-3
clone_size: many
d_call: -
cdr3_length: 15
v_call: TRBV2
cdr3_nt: TGTGCCAGCAGACTAGGCCGGACGATCACAGATACGCAGTATTTT
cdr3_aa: CASRLGRTITDTQYF

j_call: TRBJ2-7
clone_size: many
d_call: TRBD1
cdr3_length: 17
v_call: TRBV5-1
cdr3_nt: TGCGCCAGCAGCTCCGCTTCCACGAGGGGGCCGCCCTACGAGCAGTACTTC
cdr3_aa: CASSSASTRGPPYEQYF

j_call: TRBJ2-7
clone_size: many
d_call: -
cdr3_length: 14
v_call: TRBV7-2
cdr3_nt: TGTGCCAGCAGCTTAAGGGGGGGGGCTTACGAGCAGTACTTC
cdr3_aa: CASSLRGGAYEQYF

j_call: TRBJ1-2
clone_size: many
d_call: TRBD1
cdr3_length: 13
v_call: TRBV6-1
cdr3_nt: TGTGCCAGCAACGGACAGGGGGACTATGGCTACACCTTC
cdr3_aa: CASNGQGDYGYTF

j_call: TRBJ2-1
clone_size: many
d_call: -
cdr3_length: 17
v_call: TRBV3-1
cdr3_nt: TGTGCCAGCAGCCAATTCCGCGGGATCAACCGTGGAAATGAGCAGTTCTTC
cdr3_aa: CASSQFRGINRGNEQFF

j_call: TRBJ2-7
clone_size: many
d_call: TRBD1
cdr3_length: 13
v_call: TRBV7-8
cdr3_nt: TGTGCCAGCAGCTTTACAGGGGCGCGAGAGCAGTACTTC
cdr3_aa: CASSFTGAREQYF

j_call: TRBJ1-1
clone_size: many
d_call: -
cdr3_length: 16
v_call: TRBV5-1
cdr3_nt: TGCGCCAGCAGCTTGTATCAGGGGAAGAGTAACACTGAAGCTTTCTTT
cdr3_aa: CASSLYQGKSNTEAFF

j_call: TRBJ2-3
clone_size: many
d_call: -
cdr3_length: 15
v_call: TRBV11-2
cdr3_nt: TGTGCCAGCAGCTTGGGGGGGGCTAACACAGATACGCAGTATTTT
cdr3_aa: CASSLGGANTDTQYF

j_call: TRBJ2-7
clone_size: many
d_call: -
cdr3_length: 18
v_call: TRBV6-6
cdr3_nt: TGTGCCAGCAGTCCACAAGGTTTAGGTAGCGGTCGAGTCTACGAGCAGTACTTC
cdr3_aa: CASSPQGLGSGRVYEQYF

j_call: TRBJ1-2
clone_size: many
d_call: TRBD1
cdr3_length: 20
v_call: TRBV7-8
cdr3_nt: TGTGCCAGCAGCTTAGCGCGTTCCTGGGGACAGGGTAAAGGACCAAATGGCTACACCTTC
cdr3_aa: CASSLARSWGQGKGPNGYTF

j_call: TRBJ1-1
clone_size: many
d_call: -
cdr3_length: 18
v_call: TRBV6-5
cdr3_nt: TGTGCCAGCAGTTACTCTAGTTGGGACCGGTACTTGAGGACTGAAGCTTTCTTT
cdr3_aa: CASSYSSWDRYLRTEAFF

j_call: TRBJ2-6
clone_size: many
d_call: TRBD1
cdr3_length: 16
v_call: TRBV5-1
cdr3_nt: TGCGCCAGCAGCTTGCAGGGGGCAGTTGGGGCCAACGTCCTGACTTTC
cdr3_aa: CASSLQGAVGANVLTF

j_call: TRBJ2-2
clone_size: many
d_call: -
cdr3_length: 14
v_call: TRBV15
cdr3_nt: TGTGCCACCAGCAATCGCGGGGAGACCGGGGAGCTGTTTTTT
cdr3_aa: CATSNRGETGELFF

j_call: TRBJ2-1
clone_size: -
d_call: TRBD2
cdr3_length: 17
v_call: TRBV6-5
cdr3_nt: TGTGCCAGTAGTCCAGGGTCTAGCGGGGGGCACTACAATGAGCAGTTCTTC
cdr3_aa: CASSPGSSGGHYNEQFF

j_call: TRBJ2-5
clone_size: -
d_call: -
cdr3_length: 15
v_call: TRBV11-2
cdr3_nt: TGTGCCAGTAGCCGCGACCTGGGGGGGCGAGAGACCCAGTACTTC
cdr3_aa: CASSRDLGGRETQYF

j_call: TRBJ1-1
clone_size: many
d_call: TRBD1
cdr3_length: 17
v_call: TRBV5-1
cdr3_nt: TGCGCCAGCAGCCCCGGGCAGGGGGCTCTAGTGAACACTGAAGCTTTCTTT
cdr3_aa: CASSPGQGALVNTEAFF

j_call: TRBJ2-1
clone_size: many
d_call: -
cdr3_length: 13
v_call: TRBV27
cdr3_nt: TGTGCCAGCAGGTATAGCCCTTACAATGAGCAGTTCTTC
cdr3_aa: CASRYSPYNEQFF

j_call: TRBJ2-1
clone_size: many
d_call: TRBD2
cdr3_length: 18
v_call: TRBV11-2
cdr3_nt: TGTGCCAGCAGCTTAGCCCGCGGCGCTAGCGGGAGGCGGCATGAGCAGTTCTTC
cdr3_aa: CASSLARGASGRRHEQFF

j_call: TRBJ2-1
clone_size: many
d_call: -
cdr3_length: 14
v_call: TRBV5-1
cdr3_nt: TGCGCCAGCAGCTTCCCCGACCTGAACAATGAGCAGTTCTTC
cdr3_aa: CASSFPDLNNEQFF

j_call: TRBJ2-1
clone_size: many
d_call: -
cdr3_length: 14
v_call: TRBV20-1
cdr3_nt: TGCAGTGCCAAAGGCCAGGTGTCTTGGGGTGAGCAGTTCTTC
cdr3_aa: CSAKGQVSWGEQFF

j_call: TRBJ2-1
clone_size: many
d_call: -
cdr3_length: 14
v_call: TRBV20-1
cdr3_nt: TGCAGTGCTAGATTGCGGCTCCAGTACAATGAGCAGTTCTTC
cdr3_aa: CSARLRLQYNEQFF

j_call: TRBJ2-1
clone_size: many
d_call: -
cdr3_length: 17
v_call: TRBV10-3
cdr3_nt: TGTGCCATCAGTGAGAACGACAAAGGGACCTCCTACAATGAGCAGTTCTTC
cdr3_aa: CAISENDKGTSYNEQFF

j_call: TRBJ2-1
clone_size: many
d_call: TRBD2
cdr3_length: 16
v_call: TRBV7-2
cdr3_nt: TGTGCCAGCAGCTTAGAGGGACTAACCTCGTACAATGAGCAGTTCTTC
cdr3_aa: CASSLEGLTSYNEQFF

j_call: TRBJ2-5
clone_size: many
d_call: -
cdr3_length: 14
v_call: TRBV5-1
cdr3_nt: TGCGCCAGCAGCTCAGTAGACTTCCAAGAGACCCAGTACTTC
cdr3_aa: CASSSVDFQETQYF

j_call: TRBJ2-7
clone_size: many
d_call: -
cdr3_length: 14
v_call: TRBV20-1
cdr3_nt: TGCAGTGCCCCGGAGAAGACAGGAAAGGCCGAGCAGTACTTC
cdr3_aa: CSAPEKTGKAEQYF

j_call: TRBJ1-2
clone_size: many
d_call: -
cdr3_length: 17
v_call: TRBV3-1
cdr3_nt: TGTGCCAGCAGCCACCTCGTGGCGGGCCGGCGAGATAATGGCTACACCTTC
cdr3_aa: CASSHLVAGRRDNGYTF

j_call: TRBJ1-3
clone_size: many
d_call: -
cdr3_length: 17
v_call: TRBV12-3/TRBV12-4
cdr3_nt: TGTGCCAGCAGTCCTCAGATCCCAACCCTCTCTGGAAACACCATATATTTT
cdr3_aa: CASSPQIPTLSGNTIYF

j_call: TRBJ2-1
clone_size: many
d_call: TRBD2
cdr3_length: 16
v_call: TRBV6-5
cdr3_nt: TGTGCCAGCAGGAAAGGGACTAGCGGGAGGGCGGATGAGCAGTTCTTC
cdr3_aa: CASRKGTSGRADEQFF

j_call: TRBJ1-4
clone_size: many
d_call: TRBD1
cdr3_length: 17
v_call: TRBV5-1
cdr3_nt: TGCGCCAGCAGCCTCTCGACAGGACAGGGAGGAAATGAAAAACTGTTTTTT
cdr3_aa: CASSLSTGQGGNEKLFF

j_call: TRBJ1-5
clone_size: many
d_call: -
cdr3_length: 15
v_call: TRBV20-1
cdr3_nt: TGCAGTGCTAGATCTTGGGACGGGCTTAATCAGCCCCAGCATTTT
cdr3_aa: CSARSWDGLNQPQHF

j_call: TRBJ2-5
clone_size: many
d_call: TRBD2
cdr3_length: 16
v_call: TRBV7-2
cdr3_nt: TGTGCCAGCAGCTTAAACCTAGCGGGAGTTCGTGAGACCCAGTACTTC
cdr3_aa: CASSLNLAGVRETQYF